The present TCR beta chain was sequenced within a study of shared clonotypes between healthy human individuals (dated by TCRdb to 2020 to 2022). For context, the study as a whole: The cohort included three men and a couple of women between 18 and 49 years of age. Blood TCR repertoires of four to six healthy adults were deeply sequenced to estimate repertoire size and the extent of clonotype sharing between individuals. Each donor's leukapheresis produced roughly between about 0.9 and 9.5 billion PBMCs. To increase sequencing depth and limit assay-specific biases, TCR repertoire library preparation and sequencing were carried out by different laboratories using diverse techniques. For each donor, CD4 naive and CD4 memory were each given three plates, CD8 naive was given two plates, and CD8 memory was given one plate. General study outcomes and caveats: Compared with non-shared clonotypes, clonotypes shared by all four sorted-subset donors had higher generation probabilities. Based on pairwise subsampling, the degree of clonotype sharing among donors was expected to be affected by sequencing depth. The small number of donors limited the genetic and exposure-history diversity represented. Naive subsets generally had larger estimated clonotype richness than memory subsets. Rarefaction of sorted-subset datasets indicated incomplete sequencing despite the large sequencing depth. Sampling was limited to blood, and TCR repertoires in tissue likely differ from TCR repertoires in blood. Sharing across a few donors was observed for about 5% of naive CD4, 3.5% of naive CD8, around 2.5% of memory CD4, and roughly 0.4% of memory CD8 clonotypes.

The germline V gene provides CDR1 MNHNS and CDR2 SASEGT. Including the terminal cysteine and phenylalanine, the CDR3 comprises 13 residues. The DNA shown is the 39-base CDR3, in frame from base 1. The germline ends are 6 bases apart after V is trimmed by 2 bases and J by 2 bases. Using the deep immunoSEQ assay, multiplex PCR amplified TCR CDR3 regions from genomic DNA. Genomic DNA extracted from each cell subset was distributed evenly over all wells of several immunoSEQ 96-well plates, and each plate served as one replicate. For sorted subsets, each replicate PCR was loaded with about 200 ng genomic DNA, equivalent to 25,000 to 35,000 T cell genomes. The purified libraries were quantified using a Qubit 3.0 fluorometer, sized with a Bioanalyzer 2100, and then quantified again using the KAPA Library Quantification kit. A separate single-read 150-cycle Illumina NextSeq 550 flow cell was used to sequence each immunoSEQ 96-well plate. In the original analysis: Because only junctional sequences without quality scores were contained in the immunoSEQ output, filtering matching that applied to full-length reads could not be performed. To assign V/J genes and CDR3, sequences were annotated against IMGT germline references using PyIR, a Python wrapper for IgBLAST v1.9. Any read was removed if the V/J assignment was weak (E-value above 1e-6), the CDR3 was missing, or the read contained stop codons, out-of-frame junctions, or ambiguous translated residues. A V3J clonotype was defined by an identical inferred V gene, J gene, and CDR3 amino acid sequence. To compute the percentage overlap between repertoires, the number of shared unique clonotypes was divided by the size of the smaller repertoire. Three approaches were used to assess repertoire richness: RTK rarefaction, the Chao1 estimator, and Recon v2.1 estimates of unobserved clonotypes. Generation probabilities were computed with OLGA for all TCRbeta clonotypes obtained by the gDNA method from several donors. This immuneACCESS table, as held by TCRdb, lists in-frame sequences with V and J called but not all clones. Of the missing ones, under half trace to an unresolved V gene in checked studies; the others have no known cause. The V and J calls and the clone size are those of that table, but D and trimming were determined from the DNA. The sample has around 2.3 million clones on record, around 95% of them singletons. The ten largest clones represent 0.1% to 0.15% of the sample.

Of note for this clone: Its antigen has not been determined. No per-base quality is available; no much larger clone lies one base away. In the same sample, other DNA sequences code for this CDR3.

The donors were healthy, HIV-negative adults who had no recently reported acute infections or vaccinations. All donors were Caucasian adults living in Nashville, Tennessee, USA. CD4+ T cells were enriched by magnetic negative selection, after which naive cells were positively selected on CD45RA and the negative fraction was taken as the memory subset. After blood collection by leukapheresis, PBMCs were isolated using Ficoll-Histopaque density gradient centrifugation and then cryopreserved in the vapor phase of liquid nitrogen. Analytical flow cytometry was used to check the purity and quantity of each magnetically sorted T cell population. Each sorted fraction had its genomic DNA isolated and then quantified by UV absorbance on a Nanodrop 2000c.

The chain was built from TRBV6-1 and TRBJ1-2; the D gene is not confidently resolved. Input material: naive CD4+ T cells sorted from blood. This specimen's cell subset or site label, interpreted: CD45RA+ positively selected. This TCR came from a man aged 18 to 35 in good health. The sequenced DNA is TGTGCCAGCAGTGAAAGGGCAAACTATGGCTACACCTTC. Its protein reads: CASSERANYGYTF.